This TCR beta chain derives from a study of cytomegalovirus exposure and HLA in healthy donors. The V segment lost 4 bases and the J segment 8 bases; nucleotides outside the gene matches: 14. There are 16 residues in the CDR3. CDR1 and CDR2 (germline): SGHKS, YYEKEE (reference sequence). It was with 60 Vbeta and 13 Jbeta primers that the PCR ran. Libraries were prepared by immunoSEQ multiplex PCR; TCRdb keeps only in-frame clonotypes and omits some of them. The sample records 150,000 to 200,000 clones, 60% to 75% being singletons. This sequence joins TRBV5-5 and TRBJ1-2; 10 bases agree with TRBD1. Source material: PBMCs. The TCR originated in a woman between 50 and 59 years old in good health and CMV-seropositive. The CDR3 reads CASSTSGTGVSFGYTF. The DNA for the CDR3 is TGTGCCAGCAGCACCTCCGGGACAGGGGTTTCCTTCGGCTACACCTTC.